This TCR beta chain was found in a study of blood T cell repertoires in COVID-19. As regards this clone: Different DNA sequences within this sample yield the same CDR3.

As processed by the authors: Estimation of nucleated cell counts was performed using reference gene primer amplification. Sequenced by immunoSEQ multiplex PCR; TCRdb stores in-frame clones only, minus some. V, J and clone size are taken as reported in that table, and D and trimming were inferred from the DNA itself. Of under 350,000 clones detected, roughly 90% appear once; the ten largest clones hold around 4.4%. Trimming stripped 3 bases from V and 5 bases from J, with 11 bases between. The CDR3 covers 14 residues. The germline V gene has CDR1 LGHNA and CDR2 YNFKEQ. Sequencing was carried out using peripheral blood. The clonotype comes from a man aged 40-50 years with acute or convalescent COVID-19. The V call is TRBV4-2, the J call TRBJ2-1, with D possibly matching TRBD2 (5 bases). The CDR3 protein is CASSHRGLHNEQFF. CDR3 nucleotide sequence: TGTGCCAGCAGCCACCGAGGACTGCACAATGAGCAGTTCTTC.